This TCR beta chain was captured by sequencing in a study of T cells after yellow fever vaccination. This CDR3 has 18 amino acids. Germline V gene lookup returns CDR1 MNHEY and CDR2 SVGEGT. Trimming removed 2 bases at V and 0 bases at J, with 16 bases between. TCRdb called the 5' RACE reads again in MiXCR, with one record for every CDR3 protein. Of 150,000 to 200,000 distinct CDR3 sequences listed, 9.3% are singletons. This clonotype was sampled from a man in his late teens or twenties who received the YFV17D yellow fever vaccine. The source material was CD8+ T cells sorted from PBMCs, sampled 45 days after the yellow fever booster vaccination. The genes are TRBV6-2 or TRBV6-3 and TRBJ2-2; D may be TRBD1 or TRBD2 (7 bases each). The CDR3 coding sequence is TGTGCCAGCAGTTACGGAGCGGGACAGATGACGAACACCGGGGAGCTGTTTTTT. Its translation: CASSYGAGQMTNTGELFF.